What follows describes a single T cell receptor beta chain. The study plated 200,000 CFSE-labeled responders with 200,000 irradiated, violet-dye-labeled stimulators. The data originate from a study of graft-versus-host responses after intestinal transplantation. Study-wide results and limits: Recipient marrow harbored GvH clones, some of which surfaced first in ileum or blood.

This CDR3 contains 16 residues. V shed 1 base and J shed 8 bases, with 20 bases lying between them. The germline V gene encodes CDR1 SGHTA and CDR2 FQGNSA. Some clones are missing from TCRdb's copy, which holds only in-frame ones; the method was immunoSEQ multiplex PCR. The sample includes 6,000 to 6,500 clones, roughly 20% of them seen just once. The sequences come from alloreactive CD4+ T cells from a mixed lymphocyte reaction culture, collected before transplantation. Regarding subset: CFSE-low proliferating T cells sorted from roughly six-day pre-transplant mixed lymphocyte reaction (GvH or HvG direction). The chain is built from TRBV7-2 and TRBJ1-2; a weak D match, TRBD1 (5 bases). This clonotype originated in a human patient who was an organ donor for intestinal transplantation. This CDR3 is CASSLGQYLTAGGYTF. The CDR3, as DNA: TGTGCCAGCAGCTTAGGCCAGTACTTGACAGCCGGAGGCTACACCTTC.